The next 31 T cell receptor beta chains were all read from a single sample in a study of cytomegalovirus exposure and HLA in healthy donors. PCR was performed using 60 Vbeta and 13 Jbeta primers. Repertoires were generated with immunoSEQ multiplex PCR, while TCRdb's copy carries only in-frame clones and drops some. The profile covers about 120,000 clones, with approximately 71% appearing a single time and about 3.3% taken by the ten largest. The sequencing sample was made of PBMCs. The receptors were sampled from a woman aged 50 to 60 in good health and CMV-seronegative.

The CDR3 DNA reads as TGCAGTGCTAGCTCGGTAGAGACCCAGTACTTC. It encodes CSASSVETQYF. The rearrangement links TRBV20-1 to TRBJ2-5; D call uncertain. CDR1 and CDR2 from the germline V gene are DFQATT and SNEGSKA (reference sequence). With 3 bases removed from V and 4 bases from J, the gap between germline ends came to 6 bases. The CDR3 covers 11 residues.

The V gene is TRBV6-6, the J gene TRBJ1-5; D is perhaps TRBD1 (5 bases). The V end was cut by 6 bases, the J end by 3 bases, with 9 bases between. Germline assignment: CDR1 MNHNY and CDR2 SVGAGI (reference sequence). The length of the CDR3 is 13 residues. The CDR3 loop reads CASSGGSNQPQHF. CDR3 nucleotides: TGTGCCAGCAGCGGGGGGTCCAATCAGCCCCAGCATTTT.

This chain connects TRBV5-8 to TRBJ2-2, with 14 positions matching TRBD2. V dropped 4 bases and J dropped 1; count of bases not matched to a gene: 3. This CDR3 is 17 amino acids long. Germline loops: CDR1 SGHTS, CDR2 YDEGEE. In nucleotides, the CDR3 is TGTGCCAGCAGCCCCGGGACTAGCGGGAGGAACACCGGGGAGCTGTTTTTT. Protein sequence: CASSPGTSGRNTGELFF.

About this clone: The junction departs from the called germline gene at one end, perhaps through a read error. The V gene is TRBV7-9, the J gene TRBJ2-7, with a tentative D call TRBD2 (6 bases). In germline, CDR1 is SEHNR, CDR2 FQNEAQ (reference sequence). The CDR3 contains 13 residues. This chain's CDR3 is CSSSSREFNEQYF. The CDR3 DNA follows: TGTTCCAGCAGCTCACGGGAGTTCAACGAGCAGTACTTC.

This clone was found a few times. The chain carries TRBV29-1 and TRBJ2-1, with 13 bases aligning to TRBD2. J lost 2 bases, V lost 7 bases, and 8 bases had no gene match. Germline-derived CDR1 and CDR2 are SQVTM and ANQGSEA. The CDR3 consists of 16 residues. The CDR3 region has the DNA TGCAGCGGAAGAATCGGGACTAGCGGGGCCTACAATGAGCAGTTCTTC. It codes for CSGRIGTSGAYNEQFF.

In this sample, this clone turned up a few times. The chain combines TRBV7-3 with TRBJ1-2; D is unresolved. V was cut by 5 bases and J by 5 bases, with 12 bases left in between. There are 13 residues in the CDR3. Per germline, CDR1 SGHTA and CDR2 FQGTGA. The CDR3: CASSQDGIYGYTF. DNA for the CDR3: TGTGCCAGCAGCCAGGACGGGATATATGGCTACACCTTC.

The genes are TRBV5-4 and TRBJ2-2; no definite D call. Germline V gives CDR1 SGHNT, CDR2 YYREEE (reference sequence). The CDR3 has 14 residues. Trimming shortened V by 0 bases and J by 6 bases, and 9 bases separated the two germline ends. The CDR3 DNA reads TGTGCCAGCAGCTTGGCCGGAGTAGCCGGGGAGCTGTTTTTT. Amino acid sequence: CASSLAGVAGELFF.

The chain is built from TRBV5-6 and TRBJ2-5; maybe TRBD1 (7 bases). This CDR3 contains 15 residues. CDR1 is SGHDT and CDR2 is YYEEEE in the germline V gene. V was clipped by 0 bases and J by 5 bases, with 14 bases between them. The CDR3: CASSLGFAGQETQYF. As DNA, the CDR3 is TGTGCCAGCAGCTTGGGTTTCGCGGGACAGGAGACCCAGTACTTC.

In this sample, this clone turned up a few times. J is TRBJ1-1 and V is TRBV7-2, with D maybe TRBD1 (6 bases). The germline V gene has CDR1 SGHTA and CDR2 FQGNSA. Trimming took off 0 bases at V and 8 bases at J, with 10 bases between the two ends. The CDR3 runs 13 residues. The CDR3 DNA reads as TGTGCCAGCAGCTTAGCTGGACAGAGCGAAGCTTTCTTT. It translates to CASSLAGQSEAFF.

V and J are TRBV28 and TRBJ1-5; 7 bases agree with TRBD1. The length of the CDR3 is 15 residues. Germline assignment: CDR1 MDHEN and CDR2 SYDVKM. Losses at the gene ends were 2 bases for V and 4 bases for J; bases not matched to a gene: 5. In nucleotides, the CDR3 is TGTGCCAGCAGTTTAGAGGGGGCAGGAAATCAGCCCCAGCATTTT. As protein: CASSLEGAGNQPQHF.

This chain joins TRBV15 and TRBJ2-7; D perhaps matches TRBD1 (6 bases). CDR3 size: 14 residues. Deletions cut 1 base from V and 2 bases from J, with 9 bases between. The germline V gene has CDR1 LNHNV and CDR2 YYDKDF (reference sequence). The CDR3 coding sequence is TGTGCCACCAGCAGAGTCAGGACAGCCTACGAGCAGTACTTC. As protein: CATSRVRTAYEQYF. Looking up the rest from reference TRBV15 and TRBJ2-7 gives the full variable domain: DAMVIQNPRYQVTQFGKPVTLSCSQTLNHNVMYWYQQKSSQAPKLLFHYYDKDFNNEADTPDNFQSRRPNTSFCFLDIRSPGLGDTAMYLCATSRVRTAYEQYFGPGTRLTVT.

This clone was counted only a few times. The genes are TRBV5-6 and TRBJ2-7; 15 bases line up with TRBD2. CDR1 and CDR2 from the germline V gene are SGHDT and YYEEEE. There are 16 residues in the CDR3. With V trimmed by 3 bases and J by 7 bases, 8 bases remained unmatched. The CDR3: CASSWGSGLAGGEQYF. In nucleotides, the CDR3 is TGTGCCAGCAGCTGGGGGAGTGGACTAGCGGGAGGGGAGCAGTACTTC.

V gene TRBV15 combines with J gene TRBJ1-5, with TRBD1 matching 9 bases. There are 14 residues in the CDR3. CDR1 is LNHNV and CDR2 is YYDKDF in the germline V gene (reference sequence). The V and J ends lost 3 bases and 6 bases, in that order; junction bases with no gene match: 3. The CDR3 coding sequence is TGTGCCACCAGCAGGGGACAGGGCCGTCAGCCCCAGCATTTT. Its translation: CATSRGQGRQPQHF.

The sample holds one count of this clone. J is TRBJ2-4 and V is TRBV5-6, with D tentatively TRBD2 (7 bases). Trimming took 6 bases from V and 5 from J, leaving 18 bases between them. CDR1 and CDR2 from the germline V gene are SGHDT and YYEEEE. The CDR3 length is 15 residues. The CDR3 sequence: CASITRVGGQNIQYF. The CDR3 nucleotides are TGTGCCAGCATTACGCGGGTGGGGGGGCAAAACATTCAGTACTTC.

This clone was counted a single time. The chain combines TRBV30 with TRBJ2-7; 9 bases line up with TRBD2. With 4 bases clipped from V and 3 bases from J, the junction kept 10 bases outside the gene matches. CDR1 and CDR2 from the germline V gene are GTSNPN and SVGIG (reference sequence). The CDR3 runs to 15 residues. CDR3 nucleotides: TGTGCCTGGACTGGTAGCGGGAGAATCAGCTACGAGCAGTACTTC. Translating gives CAWTGSGRISYEQYF. Filled out from reference TRBV30 and TRBJ2-7, the complete variable domain reads SQTIHQWPATLVQPVGSPLSLECTVEGTSNPNLYWYRQAAGRGLQLLFYSVGIGQISSEVPQNLSASRPQDRQFILSSKKLLLSDSGFYLCAWTGSGRISYEQYFGPGTRLTVT.

The rearrangement links TRBV9 to TRBJ2-1; TRBD2 matches at 12 bases. Trimming removed 2 bases from V and 8 bases from J; junction bases left unmatched: 5. There are 15 residues in the CDR3. Germline CDR1 is SGDLS and CDR2 is YYNGEE. Here the CDR3 DNA reads TGTGCCAGCAGCGTGACTAGCGGGAGAATCCATGAGCAGTTCTTC. The encoded protein is CASSVTSGRIHEQFF.

Details on this clone: At one of its ends the junction is not consistent with the germline gene, which may arise from a read error. V is TRBV19 and J is TRBJ2-1; tentatively, D is TRBD2 (7 bases). This CDR3 contains 12 residues. Germline CDR1 and CDR2: LNHDA and SQIVND (reference sequence). CDR3 amino acids: CASSILEGGQVF. The CDR3 nucleotides are TGTGCCAGTAGTATTCTAGAGGGGGGGCAGGTCTTC.

This clone was detected a few times. The chain employs TRBV7-2 and TRBJ2-7; possibly TRBD1 for D (6 bases). The CDR3 length is 18 residues. Germline V gives CDR1 SGHTA, CDR2 FQGNSA. Trimming stripped 3 bases from V and 0 bases from J, with 21 bases between. DNA for the CDR3: TGTGCCAGCAGCTTCCTTACCACAGGGTCCGGCGGCTCCTACGAGCAGTACTTC. Amino acids: CASSFLTTGSGGSYEQYF.

CDR3 DNA: TGTGCCAGCTCACCTAGACAGGGATCTTTGAACACTGAAGCTTTCTTT. As protein: CASSPRQGSLNTEAFF. The rearrangement joins TRBV18 to TRBJ1-1, with TRBD1 identical over 7 bases. CDR3 length equals 16 residues. V lost 3 bases and J lost 0; bases outside the gene matches: 7. The germline gives CDR1 KGHSH, CDR2 LQKENI.

The chain combines TRBV16 with TRBJ1-2; D unclear. V was trimmed by 1 base and J by 2 bases, leaving 8 bases between them. Germline loops: CDR1 KGHSY, CDR2 FQNENV. The CDR3 has 14 residues. The CDR3 loop reads CASSQLGANYGYTF. CDR3 coding DNA: TGTGCCAGCAGCCAATTGGGAGCCAACTATGGCTACACCTTC.

The gene calls are TRBV27 and TRBJ2-6; 7 bases are shared with TRBD2. The V segment lost 3 bases and the J segment 3 bases; nucleotides outside the gene matches: 2. This CDR3 contains 15 residues. Germline V gene lookup returns CDR1 MNHEY and CDR2 SMNVEV (reference sequence). CDR3 residues: CASSLGRDGANVLTF. CDR3 nucleotides: TGTGCCAGCAGTTTGGGGAGGGATGGGGCCAACGTCCTGACTTTC.

The chain combines TRBV19 with TRBJ1-2; 9 nucleotides agree with TRBD1. Germline CDR1 reads LNHDA; CDR2 reads SQIVND (reference sequence). The length of the CDR3 is 13 residues. V lost 4 bases and J lost 6; bases outside the gene matches: 3. CDR3 amino acids: CASSKDRGDGYTF. Written as DNA, the CDR3 is TGTGCCAGTAGTAAGGACAGGGGTGATGGCTACACCTTC. Complete variable domain (other parts from reference TRBV19 and TRBJ1-2): DGGITQSPKYLFRKEGQNVTLSCEQNLNHDAMYWYRQDPGQGLRLIYYSQIVNDFQKGDIAEGYSVSREKKESFPLTVTSAQKNPTAFYLCASSKDRGDGYTFGSGTRLTVV.

The chain combines TRBV25-1 with TRBJ1-1; D ambiguous. The CDR3 extends over 14 amino acids. The V gene lost 0 bases and the J gene lost 6 bases, with 11 bases spanning the gap. CDR1 and CDR2 (germline): MGHDK, SYGVNS. The CDR3 sequence is CASSEYFGESEAFF. CDR3 in DNA: TGTGCCAGCAGTGAATATTTCGGAGAGTCTGAAGCTTTCTTT.

This rearrangement joins TRBV5-1 to TRBJ2-7; TRBD1 is a possible D gene (5 bases). Trimming pared 6 bases from V and 3 bases from J, leaving 13 bases between. From germline, CDR1 is SGHRS and CDR2 YFSETQ. CDR3 length: 13 amino acids. CDR3 DNA sequence: TGCGCCAGCACGACAGTTGATGGCTACGAGCAGTACTTC. The encoded protein is CASTTVDGYEQYF.

V usage is TRBV28 and J usage is TRBJ1-5, with TRBD1 as a possible D gene (5 bases). Trimming removed 4 bases at V and 2 bases at J, with 18 bases between. CDR3 length equals 17 residues. CDR1 and CDR2 (germline): MDHEN, SYDVKM. DNA for the CDR3: TGTGCCAGCAGTTCGGGACTGCCAGGAGAAGGCAATCAGCCCCAGCATTTT. Its translation is CASSSGLPGEGNQPQHF.

A few counts support this clone. The chain recombines TRBV19 with TRBJ2-5; 7 nucleotides match TRBD1. V was clipped by 7 bases and J by 1 base; unmatched bases: 12. The CDR3 consists of 16 residues. From germline, CDR1 is LNHDA and CDR2 SQIVND (reference sequence). Here the CDR3 DNA reads TGTGCCAGTAAAAACACGGGACAGCCTGTCCAAGAGACCCAGTACTTC. It is translated as CASKNTGQPVQETQYF.

This rearrangement joins TRBV27 to TRBJ2-2; no firm D call. Trimming pared 4 bases from V and 6 bases from J, leaving 6 bases between. The CDR3 runs 12 residues. CDR1 is MNHEY and CDR2 is SMNVEV in the germline V gene (reference sequence). DNA for the CDR3: TGTGCCAGCAGTTCCTCGTCCGGGGAGCTGTTTTTT. Translation: CASSSSSGELFF.

The gene calls are TRBV15 and TRBJ1-2; TRBD1 might be the D (6 bases). Trimming stripped 2 bases from V and 7 bases from J, with 11 bases between. Germline loops: CDR1 LNHNV, CDR2 YYDKDF (reference sequence). This CDR3 is built from 13 residues. As DNA, the CDR3 is TGTGCCACCAGCAGATCTTTAGGGGGTGGCTACACCTTC. It specifies CATSRSLGGGYTF.

This clone was detected once. The gene calls are TRBV14 and TRBJ2-1; a possible D gene is TRBD2 (6 bases). Germline V gives CDR1 SGHDN, CDR2 FVKESK. The V gene lost 5 bases and the J gene lost 6 bases, with 14 bases spanning the gap. CDR3 size: 14 residues. The CDR3 reads CASSTPRDFNEQFF. CDR3 sequence (DNA): TGTGCCAGCAGCACTCCCCGGGACTTCAATGAGCAGTTCTTC. The full variable domain, in which reference TRBV14 and TRBJ2-1 provide the parts outside the CDR3, is EAGVTQFPSHSVIEKGQTVTLRCDPISGHDNLYWYRRVMGKEIKFLLHFVKESKQDESGMPNNRFLAERTGGTYSTLKVQPAELEDSGVYFCASSTPRDFNEQFFGPGTRLTVL.

For the CDR3, the DNA is TGTGCCAGCTCACTCCGGACAGGTAAACAGGTTATGAACACTGAAGCTTTCTTT. It is translated as CASSLRTGKQVMNTEAFF. The V call is TRBV18, the J call TRBJ1-1; 7 bases are a match to TRBD1. Germline CDR1 reads KGHSH; CDR2 reads LQKENI. The trim removed 4 bases at V and 0 bases at J, leaving 14 bases unmatched. The CDR3 consists of 18 residues.

This clone was found a few times. The gene calls are TRBV6-6 and TRBJ2-7; perhaps TRBD1 as D (6 bases). Germline V gives CDR1 MNHNY, CDR2 SVGAGI (reference sequence). Trimming removed 0 bases at V and 1 base at J, with 10 bases between. The CDR3 runs to 15 residues. CDR3 sequence reads: CASSYSGTLSYEQYF. CDR3 DNA: TGTGCCAGCAGTTACTCTGGGACACTATCCTACGAGCAGTACTTC.